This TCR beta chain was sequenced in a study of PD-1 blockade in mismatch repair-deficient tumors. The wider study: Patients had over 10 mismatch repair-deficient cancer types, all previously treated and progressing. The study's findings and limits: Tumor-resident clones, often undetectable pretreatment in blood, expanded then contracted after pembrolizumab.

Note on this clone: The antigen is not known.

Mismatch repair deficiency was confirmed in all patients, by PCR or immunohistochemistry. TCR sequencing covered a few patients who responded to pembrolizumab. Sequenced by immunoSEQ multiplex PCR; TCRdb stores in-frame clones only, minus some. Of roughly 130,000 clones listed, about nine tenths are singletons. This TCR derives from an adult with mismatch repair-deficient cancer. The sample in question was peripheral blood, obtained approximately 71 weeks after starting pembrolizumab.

The CDR3 DNA is TGTGCCAGCAGCCAACAGGGTTCCTACGAGCAGTACTTC. Translated, it gives CASSQQGSYEQYF. The gene calls are TRBV6-5 and TRBJ2-7; D might be TRBD1 (6 bases). The CDR3 extends over 13 amino acids. Germline V CDR1 and CDR2: MNHEY, SVGAGI. Trimming shortened V by 6 bases and J by 1 base, and 10 bases separated the two germline ends.